The 10 T cell receptor beta chains in this list originate from one sample, sequenced in a study of T cell responses to AZD1222 COVID-19 vaccine. Using immunoSEQ multiplex PCR, the repertoire was profiled, and TCRdb retains in-frame clones only, with some absent. The data hold roughly 120,000 clones, with more than 75% observed a single time. The sample here was peripheral blood, taken on day 0 of AZD1222 vaccination. These receptors were collected from an adult in good health.

The gene calls are TRBV11-2 and TRBJ2-7, with D unclear. The CDR3 has 11 amino acids. With 1 base removed from V and 6 bases from J, the gap between germline ends came to 4 bases. Germline V gene lookup returns CDR1 SGHAT and CDR2 FQNNGV. The CDR3 here is CASSLAGEQYF. The CDR3 DNA sequence: TGTGCCAGCAGCTTAGCCGGCGAGCAGTACTTC.

The gene calls are TRBV18 and TRBJ2-7; no clear D gene. V was pared by 2 bases and J by 6 bases, with 8 bases between. There are 12 residues in the CDR3. Germline V lookup: CDR1 KGHSH, CDR2 LQKENI. The chain's CDR3 is CASSPGNGEQYF. DNA for the CDR3: TGTGCCAGCTCACCAGGGAATGGCGAGCAGTACTTC.

J is TRBJ2-7 and V is TRBV5-6; perhaps TRBD2 as D (6 bases). Trimming took 4 bases from V and 3 from J, leaving 20 bases between them. This CDR3 has 16 amino acids. CDR1 is SGHDT and CDR2 is YYEEEE in the germline V gene. The CDR3 loop reads CASSRAGGSGRYEQYF. The CDR3 DNA sequence: TGTGCCAGCAGCCGAGCCGGGGGTAGCGGCCGCTACGAGCAGTACTTC.

Comment on this clone: At the DNA level, this CDR3 is encoded by other sequences in the same sample as well. The chain couples TRBV2 to TRBJ2-3; no reliable D call. CDR3 length: 14 residues. Trimming removed 6 bases from V and 2 bases from J, with 12 bases in between. In germline, CDR1 is SNHLY, CDR2 FYNNEI. The DNA for the CDR3 is TGTGCCAGCAGCGTGCTGCTACCCACAGATACGCAGTATTTT. Its protein is CASSVLLPTDTQYF.

V and J are TRBV21-1 and TRBJ2-7; the table gives TRBD1 as D, unverified against the DNA. TRBV21-1 counts as a pseudogene. This CDR3 contains 14 residues. CDR3 in amino acids: CASSKVPNRGRQYF. DNA for the CDR3: TGTGCCAGCAGCAAAGTCCCTAACAGGGGGCGGCAGTACTTC.

This chain joins TRBV28 and TRBJ2-1; TRBD1 matches 10 bases. Germline assignment: CDR1 MDHEN and CDR2 SYDVKM. The trim removed 5 bases at V and 10 bases at J, leaving 11 bases unmatched. The CDR3 is 15 residues long. The DNA of the CDR3 is TGTGCCAGCAGTCTCCCCGGGACAGGGGCATGGGAGCAGTTCTTC. Encoded protein: CASSLPGTGAWEQFF.

A single count supports this clone. The V and J genes are TRBV4-1 and TRBJ2-7; 11 bases align to TRBD2. Trimming at V came to 0 bases and at J to 0 bases, leaving 19 bases not matched to a gene. The CDR3 has 22 amino acids. Germline CDR1 MGHRA, CDR2 YSYEKL. The CDR3 spells CASSQESRVPSGRIHHSYEQYF. DNA for the CDR3: TGCGCCAGCAGCCAAGAGAGTCGGGTCCCTAGCGGGAGGATTCACCACTCCTACGAGCAGTACTTC.

The chain combines TRBV28 with TRBJ2-3; D remains ambiguous. Germline CDR1 is MDHEN and CDR2 is SYDVKM. The CDR3 sequence is 14 residues long. V dropped 3 bases and J dropped 2 bases, with 9 bases sitting between them. The CDR3 protein is CASSFVQNTDTQYF. For the CDR3, the DNA is TGTGCCAGCAGTTTTGTGCAGAACACAGATACGCAGTATTTT.

The chain carries TRBV7-3 and TRBJ1-6, with D perhaps matching TRBD1 (5 bases). Germline lookup yields CDR1 SGHTA and CDR2 FQGTGA. The ends were cut back, 0 bases at V and 9 bases at J, with 12 bases in the middle. The CDR3 runs 15 residues. CDR3 residues: CASSLTAGSRSPLHF. In DNA, the CDR3 is TGTGCCAGCAGCTTAACTGCAGGGTCGCGTTCACCCCTCCACTTT.

The chain uses TRBV7-9 and TRBJ2-7; TRBD1 matches at 11 bases. The CDR3 covers 14 residues. Per the germline V gene, CDR1 is SEHNR and CDR2 is FQNEAQ (reference sequence). The V gene end was trimmed by 5 bases and the J gene end by 9 bases; junction bases not matched to a gene: 9. CDR3 amino acids: CASSLLSGTGGQYF. CDR3 sequence (DNA): TGTGCCAGCAGCCTATTAAGCGGGACAGGGGGGCAGTACTTC.